The T cell receptor (beta chain) under discussion was sequenced for a study of T cell repertoires in cytomegalovirus infection. Study at large: Both recently identified HLA-C-restricted and well-studied HLA-B-restricted CMV epitopes were used in the study.

This CDR3 contains 12 residues. The V gene lost 3 bases and the J gene lost 8 bases, with 7 bases spanning the gap. CDR1 and CDR2 from the germline V gene are MNHNS and SASEGT. Concerning this clonotype itself: The antigen is unknown.

TCRdb fed the reads into MiXCR, producing one record per CDR3 protein. In the table there are about 890,000 distinct CDR3 sequences, roughly 30% of which are singletons. Overall study findings and caveats: The study found HLA-C-restricted CMV-specific TCR beta clonotypes dominating the ex vivo response. Of the TCR beta families, the public ones yielded a cumulative frequency that identified carriers of CMV plus the relevant HLA.

This sequence joins TRBV6-1 and TRBJ1-4; D call uncertain. The sequencing used cultured CD8+ T cells from PBMCs, collected from culture after CMV antigen stimulation. The clonotype originates from a human donor in good health (CMV status not recorded). Some clones in this sample may be carry-over from other donors' samples. Here the CDR3 DNA reads TGTGCCAGCAGTGAGGAGGACGAAAAACTGTTTTTT. It codes for CASSEEDEKLFF.